The 29 T cell receptor beta chains in this list originate from one sample, sequenced in a study of blood T cell repertoires in COVID-19. Profiling relied on immunoSEQ multiplex PCR, and the TCRdb table lists in-frame clones only, not all of them. The sample lists some 330,000 clones; about 90% were seen once. Sequenced sample: PBMCs or T cells enriched from blood (not recorded which). These receptor sequences come from a man aged 25 to 40 who had recovered from COVID-19.

This rearrangement joins TRBV11-1 to TRBJ1-3; D not certain. The CDR3 is 16 amino acids. CDR1 SGHAT and CDR2 FQDESV come from the germline V gene (reference sequence). Trimming pared 1 base from V and 0 bases from J, leaving 10 bases between. The CDR3 DNA reads TGTGCCAGCAGCTTAGATCAAATCTACTCTGGAAACACCATATATTTT. Its protein is CASSLDQIYSGNTIYF.

The chain recombines TRBV5-1 with TRBJ2-5, with D perhaps matching TRBD2 (5 bases). Trimming removed 2 bases at V and 5 bases at J, with 13 bases between. CDR3 size: 14 residues. Germline V gives CDR1 SGHRS, CDR2 YFSETQ. The CDR3 nucleotides read TGCGCCAGCAGCTTCGACCGGGATTTGGAGACCCAGTACTTC. Translation: CASSFDRDLETQYF.

This clone turned up a few times. The CDR3 is CASSAGTAANTGELFF. As DNA, the CDR3 is TGCGCCAGCAGCGCCGGGACAGCCGCGAACACCGGGGAGCTGTTTTTT. The chain joins TRBV5-1 to TRBJ2-2, with TRBD1 matching over 7 bases. The CDR3 length is 16 residues. The V gene end was trimmed by 4 bases and the J gene end by 0 bases; junction bases not matched to a gene: 6. Per germline, CDR1 SGHRS and CDR2 YFSETQ.

CDR3: CASSSSSLPAGLSNTGELFF. The CDR3 DNA reads as TGTGCCAGCAGCAGCAGTTCACTACCGGCGGGACTGTCGAACACCGGGGAGCTGTTTTTT. The J gene is TRBJ2-2, the V gene TRBV9; a weak D match, TRBD2 (6 bases). CDR1 is SGDLS and CDR2 is YYNGEE in the germline V gene. V lost 4 bases and J 0 bases, leaving 25 bases between the germline ends. This CDR3 has 20 residues.

The gene calls are TRBV25-1 and TRBJ1-5; D not resolved. V dropped 5 bases and J dropped 2 bases, with 10 bases sitting between them. The CDR3 has 14 residues. From germline, CDR1 is MGHDK and CDR2 SYGVNS. The CDR3 loop is CASSLSEGNQPQHF. In DNA, the CDR3 is TGTGCCAGCAGTCTCTCGGAGGGCAATCAGCCCCAGCATTTT.

The CDR3 bases are TGTGCCAGCAGCCCCCCTGAGGCAGGGAATTCACCCCTCCACTTT. This gives the protein CASSPPEAGNSPLHF. V and J are TRBV7-9 and TRBJ1-6; possible D gene TRBD1, 5 bases. The CDR3 spans 15 residues. Trimming removed 5 bases at V and 7 bases at J, with 15 bases between. CDR1 is SEHNR and CDR2 is FQNEAQ in the germline V gene (reference sequence). Complete variable domain (other parts from reference TRBV7-9 and TRBJ1-6): DTGVSQNPRHKITKRGQNVTFRCDPISEHNRLYWYRQTLGQGPEFLTYFQNEAQLEKSRLLSDRFSAERPKGSFSTLEIQRTEQGDSAMYLCASSPPEAGNSPLHFGNGTRLTVT.

This clone was counted a few times. The chain has TRBV27 and TRBJ1-4, with no clear D. Germline V lookup: CDR1 MNHEY, CDR2 SMNVEV (reference sequence). The CDR3 runs 16 residues. V dropped 0 bases and J dropped 0 bases, with 8 bases sitting between them. Written as DNA, the CDR3 is TGTGCCAGCAGTTTATCCTCAGATACAACTAATGAAAAACTGTTTTTT. It encodes CASSLSSDTTNEKLFF.

The rearrangement joins TRBV9 to TRBJ1-2; 7 positions agree with TRBD1. The CDR3 spans 15 residues. V lost 1 base, J lost 2 bases, and 5 bases stayed unmatched. Germline-derived CDR1 and CDR2 are SGDLS and YYNGEE. The CDR3 DNA follows: TGTGCCAGCAGCGTATCAACGACAGGGAACTATGGCTACACCTTC. It translates to CASSVSTTGNYGYTF.

The V call is TRBV21-1, the J call TRBJ1-5. TRBV21-1 is shown as a pseudogene. The CDR3 has 16 amino acids. CDR3 protein: CASSPGRGGDNQPQHF. CDR3 coding DNA: TGTGCCAGCAGCCCAGGGAGAGGGGGGGATAATCAGCCCCAGCATTTT.

J is TRBJ2-3 and V is TRBV6-2 or TRBV6-3; possible D gene TRBD2, 5 bases. Trimming left V 2 bases short and J 0 bases short, with 9 bases between. Germline loops: CDR1 MNHEY, CDR2 SVGEGT. The CDR3 extends over 15 amino acids. CDR3 coding DNA: TGTGCCAGCAGTTACGAGGGTTCTAGCACAGATACGCAGTATTTT. Residues: CASSYEGSSTDTQYF.

The CDR3 nucleotides read TGTGCCAGCAGTTCGGACAAAAGCTCCTACGAGCAGTACTTC. Protein: CASSSDKSSYEQYF. The V and J genes are TRBV7-9 and TRBJ2-7; tentative D call: TRBD1 (5 bases). V was clipped by 6 bases and J by 0 bases, with 12 bases between them. Germline assignment: CDR1 SEHNR and CDR2 FQNEAQ (reference sequence). This CDR3 spans 14 amino acids.

This chain joins TRBV24-1 and TRBJ2-1; D perhaps matches TRBD1 (6 bases). CDR3 length: 15 amino acids. Germline lookup yields CDR1 KGHDR and CDR2 SFDVKD. V lost 2 bases and J lost 8, with 15 bases in between. In nucleotides, the CDR3 is TGTGCCACCAGTGATTATTTGGGGACACAGGATGAGCAGTTCTTC. Translation: CATSDYLGTQDEQFF.

This chain joins TRBV28 and TRBJ1-2; D is uncertain. V lost 3 bases and J lost 5, with 7 bases in between. Germline V gene data show CDR1 as MDHEN and CDR2 as SYDVKM. The CDR3 totals 12 residues. CDR3 sequence: CASSFGVYGYTF. The CDR3, as DNA: TGTGCCAGCAGTTTCGGTGTATATGGCTACACCTTC.

This chain links TRBV5-5 with TRBJ1-1; D ambiguous. Germline CDR1 SGHKS, CDR2 YYEKEE (reference sequence). Trimming shortened V by 2 bases and J by 1 base, and 9 bases separated the two germline ends. The CDR3 extends over 14 amino acids. The DNA of the CDR3 is TGTGCCAGCAGCTTCGCACACCAGAACACTGAAGCTTTCTTT. It translates to CASSFAHQNTEAFF.

The chain uses TRBV5-1 and TRBJ2-1; 8 bases agree with TRBD2. The germline V gene encodes CDR1 SGHRS and CDR2 YFSETQ. V trimming: 3 bases; J trimming: 2 bases; junction bases outside the gene matches: 7. The CDR3 sequence is 16 residues long. The CDR3 nucleotides read TGCGCCAGCAGCTGGACTAGCCAAAACCCCTACAATGAGCAGTTCTTC. Protein: CASSWTSQNPYNEQFF.

This sequence joins TRBV5-6 and TRBJ2-7; 7 bases align to TRBD2. Per germline, CDR1 SGHDT and CDR2 YYEEEE. V was clipped by 4 bases and J by 1 base; unmatched bases: 2. The CDR3 is 13 residues long. The CDR3 DNA reads as TGTGCCAGCAGCCCGGGAGGTTCCTACGAGCAGTACTTC. Its translation: CASSPGGSYEQYF.

V gene TRBV30 combines with J gene TRBJ1-1; D gene unclear. The CDR3 consists of 13 residues. The germline V and J ends were trimmed by 0 bases and 5 bases, with 10 bases remaining between them. The V gene's germline CDR1 is GTSNPN and CDR2 SVGIG (reference sequence). The CDR3 spells CAWSVNRDTEAFF. For the CDR3, the DNA is TGTGCCTGGAGTGTGAACCGGGATACTGAAGCTTTCTTT.

The chain links TRBV4-1 to TRBJ1-1; D possibly corresponds to TRBD1 (5 bases). The CDR3 length is 15 residues. V was trimmed by 0 bases and J by 3 bases, leaving 11 bases between them. Germline V gene sequence: CDR1 MGHRA, CDR2 YSYEKL. The CDR3 region is CASSQEPGGDTEAFF. CDR3 in DNA: TGCGCCAGCAGCCAAGAGCCCGGGGGTGACACTGAAGCTTTCTTT.

This chain links TRBV19 with TRBJ2-7; 9 nucleotides align to TRBD1. The CDR3 is made up of 15 amino acids. Trimming took 4 bases from V and 0 from J; bases not matched to a gene: 4. CDR1 and CDR2 (germline): LNHDA, SQIVND (reference sequence). The chain's CDR3 is CASSRGQGSSYEQYF. The DNA for the CDR3 is TGTGCCAGTAGTAGAGGACAGGGGAGCTCCTACGAGCAGTACTTC.

V and J are TRBV12-3 or TRBV12-4 and TRBJ2-5; 7 bases line up with TRBD1. This CDR3 comprises 13 residues. Trimming removed 6 bases from V and 5 bases from J; junction bases left unmatched: 6. CDR3 nucleotides: TGTGCCAGCAGCCGAGACAGGGACGAGACCCAGTACTTC. This encodes CASSRDRDETQYF.

This sequence joins TRBV5-6 and TRBJ1-2; perhaps TRBD1 as D (5 bases). With 0 bases removed from V and 6 bases from J, the gap between germline ends came to 12 bases. The germline V gene has CDR1 SGHDT and CDR2 YYEEEE. CDR3 size: 14 residues. CDR3 sequence reads: CASSLGAGLHGYTF. CDR3 DNA sequence: TGTGCCAGCAGCTTGGGGGCAGGGCTTCATGGCTACACCTTC.

The chain recombines TRBV7-3 with TRBJ2-7; D not resolved. The CDR3 is 16 amino acids. Trimming shortened V by 6 bases and J by 2 bases, and 20 bases separated the two germline ends. Germline lookup yields CDR1 SGHTA and CDR2 FQGTGA. The CDR3 nucleotides read TGTGCCAGCAGTCCCGGGTGGGTAGGCTCGACCTACGAGCAGTACTTC. It yields the protein CASSPGWVGSTYEQYF.

The chain carries TRBV9 and TRBJ2-1; 8 bases align to TRBD2. CDR1 is SGDLS, CDR2 YYNGEE, per germline. The V gene end was trimmed by 0 bases and the J gene end by 4 bases; junction bases not matched to a gene: 3. The CDR3 runs 15 residues. The DNA of the CDR3 is TGTGCCAGCAGCGTAGTAGCGGGGCTATACAATGAGCAGTTCTTC. It encodes CASSVVAGLYNEQFF.

The chain employs TRBV4-1 and TRBJ2-1; D remains ambiguous. The CDR3 is made up of 15 amino acids. Between the trimmed V and J ends, which lost 4 bases and 5 bases, there was a span of 15 bases. Per the germline V gene, CDR1 is MGHRA and CDR2 is YSYEKL. CDR3 amino acids: CASSRLAASNNEQFF. CDR3 nucleotides: TGCGCCAGCAGCCGTCTTGCGGCCAGCAACAATGAGCAGTTCTTC.

In this sample, this clone turned up once. CDR3 loop: CASSFRGGMNTEAFF. The CDR3, as DNA: TGCGCCAGCAGCTTCCGGGGGGGAATGAACACTGAAGCTTTCTTT. The rearrangement links TRBV5-1 to TRBJ1-1; D may be TRBD1 (5 bases). In germline, CDR1 is SGHRS, CDR2 YFSETQ. The length of the CDR3 is 15 residues. V gave up 2 bases and J gave up 0 bases, with 11 bases separating them.

V is TRBV6-5 and J is TRBJ1-1; D is unclear. This CDR3 is built from 14 residues. V lost 0 bases and J 1 base, leaving 6 bases between the germline ends. Germline values: CDR1 MNHEY, CDR2 SVGAGI. The CDR3 loop reads CASSYSGENTEAFF. DNA of the CDR3: TGTGCCAGCAGTTACTCGGGAGAGAACACTGAAGCTTTCTTT.

The chain joins TRBV10-3 to TRBJ2-5; 7 bases are a match to TRBD2. Germline-derived CDR1 and CDR2 are ENHRY and SYGVKD. V trimming: 0 bases; J trimming: 2 bases; junction bases outside the gene matches: 3. This CDR3 contains 15 residues. CDR3 DNA sequence: TGTGCCATCAGTGAGTCGCGGGAGCTTCAAGAGACCCAGTACTTC. Translated, it gives CAISESRELQETQYF.

V is TRBV10-2 and J is TRBJ1-2, with 8 bases that match TRBD1. CDR1 is WSHSY and CDR2 is SAAADI in the germline V gene. V was pared by 4 bases and J by 5 bases, with 15 bases of the junction left unmatched. The CDR3 totals 17 residues. CDR3 DNA sequence: TGCGCCAGCAGTGGTGGGACAGGCGATCTCGGGGGTTATGGCTACACCTTC. This translates into CASSGGTGDLGGYGYTF.

Only a few counts were recorded for this clone. This chain connects TRBV5-1 to TRBJ2-7; 11 nucleotides match TRBD2. Trimming cost V 4 bases and J 1 base; bases outside gene matches: 1. CDR1 is SGHRS and CDR2 is YFSETQ in the germline V gene. The CDR3 contains 14 residues. The CDR3 DNA follows: TGCGCCAGCAGCACTAGCGGGGGATCCTACGAGCAGTACTTC. It specifies CASSTSGGSYEQYF.